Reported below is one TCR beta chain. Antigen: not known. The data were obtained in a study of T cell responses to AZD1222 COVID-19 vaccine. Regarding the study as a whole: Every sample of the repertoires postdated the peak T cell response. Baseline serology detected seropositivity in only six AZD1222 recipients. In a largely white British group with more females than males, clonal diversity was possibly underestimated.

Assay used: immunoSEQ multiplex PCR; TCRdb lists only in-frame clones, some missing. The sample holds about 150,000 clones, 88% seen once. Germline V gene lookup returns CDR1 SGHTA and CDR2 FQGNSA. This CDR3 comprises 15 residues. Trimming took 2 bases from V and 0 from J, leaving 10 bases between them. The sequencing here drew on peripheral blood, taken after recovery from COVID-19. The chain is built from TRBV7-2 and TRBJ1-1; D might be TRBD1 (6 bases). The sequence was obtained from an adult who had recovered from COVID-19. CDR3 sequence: CASSLRGRVNTEAFF. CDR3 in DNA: TGTGCCAGCAGCTTACGGGGGCGCGTGAACACTGAAGCTTTCTTT.